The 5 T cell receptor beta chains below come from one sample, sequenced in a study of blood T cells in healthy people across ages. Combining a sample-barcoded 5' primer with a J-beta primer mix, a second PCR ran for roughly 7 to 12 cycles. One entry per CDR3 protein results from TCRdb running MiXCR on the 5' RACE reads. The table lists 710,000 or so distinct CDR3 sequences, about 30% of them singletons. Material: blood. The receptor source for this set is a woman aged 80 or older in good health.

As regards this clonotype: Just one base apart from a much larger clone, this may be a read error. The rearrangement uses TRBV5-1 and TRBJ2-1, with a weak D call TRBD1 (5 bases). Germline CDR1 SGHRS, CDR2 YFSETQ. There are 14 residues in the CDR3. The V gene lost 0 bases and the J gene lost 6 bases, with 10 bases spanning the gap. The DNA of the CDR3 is TGCGCCAGCAGCTTGGATCCAGGGTGCAATGAGCAGTTCTTC. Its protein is CASSLDPGCNEQFF.

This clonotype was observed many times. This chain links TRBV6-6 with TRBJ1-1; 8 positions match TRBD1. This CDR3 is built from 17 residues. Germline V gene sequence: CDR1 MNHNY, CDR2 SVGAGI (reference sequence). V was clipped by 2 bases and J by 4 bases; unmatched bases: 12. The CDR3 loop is CASSYKGQALFSTEAFF. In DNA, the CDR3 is TGTGCCAGCAGTTACAAGGGACAGGCTTTATTTAGCACTGAAGCTTTCTTT.

The CDR3: CASSAGQRKETQYF. The CDR3 coding sequence is TGCGCCAGCAGCGCGGGACAGAGGAAAGAGACCCAGTACTTC. This chain uses TRBV5-1 with TRBJ2-5; TRBD1 might be the D (7 bases). CDR1 and CDR2 from the germline V gene are SGHRS and YFSETQ. Trimming cost V 4 bases and J 3 bases, with 13 bases left between them. The CDR3 contains 14 residues.

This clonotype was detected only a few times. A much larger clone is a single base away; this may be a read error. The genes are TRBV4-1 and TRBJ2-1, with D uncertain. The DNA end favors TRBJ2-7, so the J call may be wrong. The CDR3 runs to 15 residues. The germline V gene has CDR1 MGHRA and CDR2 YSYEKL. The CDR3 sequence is CASSRDSGSYNEQYF. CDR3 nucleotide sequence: TGCGCCAGCAGCCGAGACTCTGGGTCCTACAATGAGCAGTACTTC.

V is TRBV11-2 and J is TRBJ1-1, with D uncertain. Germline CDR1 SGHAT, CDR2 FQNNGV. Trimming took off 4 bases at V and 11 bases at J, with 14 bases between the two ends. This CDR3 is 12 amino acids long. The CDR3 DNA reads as TGTGCCAGCAGCTCAATGTGGACGGGGGCTTTCTTT. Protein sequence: CASSSMWTGAFF.